The next 32 T cell receptor beta chains were all read from a single sample in a study of pediatric ulcerative colitis. One to two pinch biopsies were taken from the rectum during colonoscopy. Profiled with immunoSEQ multiplex PCR; TCRdb holds only in-frame clones, not every one. The sample has over 30,000 clones; about 81% are singletons. The sequencing input was gut tissue. The source is a boy between 5 and 17 years old with mild ulcerative colitis.

The rearrangement uses TRBV11-3 and TRBJ2-1; 10 bases agree with TRBD1. Trimming cost V 0 bases and J 10 bases; bases outside gene matches: 3. This CDR3 spans 14 amino acids. Germline CDR1 SGHNT, CDR2 YENEEA. CDR3: CASSLEADRGEQFF. DNA of the CDR3: TGTGCCAGCAGCTTAGAAGCGGACAGGGGGGAGCAGTTCTTC.

The genes are TRBV4-1 and TRBJ1-1; D remains ambiguous. The germline gives CDR1 MGHRA, CDR2 YSYEKL. Deletions cut 0 bases from V and 1 base from J, with 12 bases between. The CDR3 consists of 16 residues. The CDR3, as DNA: TGCGCCAGCAGCCAAGATATCGCCAGGTCGAACACTGAAGCTTTCTTT. It yields the protein CASSQDIARSNTEAFF.

The V gene is TRBV19, the J gene TRBJ1-4; D might be TRBD1 (5 bases). CDR3 length equals 12 residues. Germline CDR1 and CDR2: LNHDA and SQIVND (reference sequence). Trimming left V 8 bases short and J 7 bases short, with 11 bases between. The CDR3 bases are TGTGCCAGTCGATATCAGGGTGAAAAACTGTTTTTT. Protein product: CASRYQGEKLFF. Filled out from reference TRBV19 and TRBJ1-4, the complete variable domain reads DGGITQSPKYLFRKEGQNVTLSCEQNLNHDAMYWYRQDPGQGLRLIYYSQIVNDFQKGDIAEGYSVSREKKESFPLTVTSAQKNPTAFYLCASRYQGEKLFFGSGTQLSVL.

The rearrangement links TRBV14 to TRBJ2-3, with 8 bases that match TRBD2. V lost 6 bases and J lost 1; bases outside the gene matches: 3. This CDR3 has 14 residues. Per the germline V gene, CDR1 is SGHDN and CDR2 is FVKESK. The CDR3 bases are TGTGCCAGCAGAGAAGCGGGGGGCACAGATACGCAGTATTTT. Protein sequence: CASREAGGTDTQYF.

V gene TRBV4-2 combines with J gene TRBJ2-7; D perhaps matches TRBD1 (5 bases). The CDR3 is 14 amino acids. CDR1 is LGHNA and CDR2 is YNFKEQ in the germline V gene. Between the trimmed V and J ends, which lost 2 bases and 1 base, there was a span of 9 bases. In DNA form, the CDR3 reads TGTGCCAGCAGCCAACAGGGTTCGTCCTACGAGCAGTACTTC. Its translation: CASSQQGSSYEQYF.

The V gene is TRBV6-1, the J gene TRBJ2-7, with D perhaps assigned TRBD1 or TRBD2 (5 bases each). The germline V gene encodes CDR1 MNHNS and CDR2 SASEGT. CDR3 length: 13 amino acids. Trimming took 7 bases from V and 6 from J, leaving 16 bases between them. CDR3 DNA sequence: TGTGCCAGCACCCGACCCTCAGGGACCGAGCAGTACTTC. It codes for CASTRPSGTEQYF.

This chain joins TRBV6-1 and TRBJ2-7; D not resolved. CDR3 length: 13 amino acids. Germline V gene data show CDR1 as MNHNS and CDR2 as SASEGT. CDR3 amino acids: CAFMSLSSYEQYF. The CDR3 DNA sequence: TGTGCTTTTATGTCACTTAGCTCCTACGAGCAGTACTTC.

This clone was counted between two and nine times. The V call is TRBV6-5, the J call TRBJ1-2, with no clear D. The CDR3 contains 14 residues. Trimming took off 2 bases at V and 6 bases at J, with 13 bases between the two ends. Germline CDR1 reads MNHEY; CDR2 reads SVGAGI. The CDR3 spells CASSYGAGADGYTF. Here the CDR3 DNA reads TGTGCCAGCAGTTACGGTGCAGGAGCGGATGGCTACACCTTC.

This rearrangement joins TRBV6-5 to TRBJ1-6; possibly TRBD1 for D (6 bases). The CDR3 spans 16 residues. CDR1 and CDR2 from the germline V gene are MNHEY and SVGAGI. The V end was cut by 1 base, the J end by 0 bases, with 7 bases between. The CDR3 reads CASSYWGHSYNSPLHF. The CDR3 DNA follows: TGTGCCAGCAGTTACTGGGGACACTCCTATAATTCACCCCTCCACTTT.

The V and J genes are TRBV7-9 and TRBJ2-3, with 8 bases aligning to TRBD2. The trim removed 1 base at V and 4 bases at J, leaving 13 bases unmatched. From germline, CDR1 is SEHNR and CDR2 FQNEAQ (reference sequence). This CDR3 is 18 amino acids long. The CDR3 DNA is TGTGCCAGCAGCTTAGGTACGGGTGAAGCGGGGGACCCAGATACGCAGTATTTT. Amino acid sequence: CASSLGTGEAGDPDTQYF.

The chain links TRBV6-1 to TRBJ1-1; 9 positions agree with TRBD1. This CDR3 comprises 15 residues. The V segment lost 6 bases and the J segment 4 bases; nucleotides outside the gene matches: 9. Germline V CDR1 and CDR2: MNHNS, SASEGT. The CDR3 region is CASRLQQGASTEAFF. CDR3 nucleotides: TGTGCCAGCAGACTACAACAGGGGGCGAGCACTGAAGCTTTCTTT.

The genes are TRBV5-1 and TRBJ1-1; D uncertain. This CDR3 has 16 residues. Germline values: CDR1 SGHRS, CDR2 YFSETQ. Deletions cut 4 bases from V and 1 base from J, with 17 bases between. Written as DNA, the CDR3 is TGCGCCAGCAGCCCACAAGCACGGGTTGGGAACACTGAAGCTTTCTTT. Translating gives CASSPQARVGNTEAFF.

The J gene is TRBJ2-3, the V gene TRBV6-1, with D possibly TRBD2 on 5 matching bases. Germline values: CDR1 MNHNS, CDR2 SASEGT. V was shortened by 7 bases and J by 6 bases, with 17 bases between the two germline ends. The CDR3 totals 14 residues. The CDR3 nucleotides are TGTGCCAGCATGGAAAGACTCCGAGGGGATACGCAGTATTTT. This translates into CASMERLRGDTQYF.

Only a few counts were recorded for this clone. V is TRBV4-1 and J is TRBJ1-1; D remains ambiguous. Germline CDR1 MGHRA, CDR2 YSYEKL. V lost 1 base and J 0 bases, leaving 9 bases between the germline ends. The CDR3 has 15 amino acids. Here the CDR3 DNA reads TGCGCCAGCAGCCAAGGTTTTATCTTGAACACTGAAGCTTTCTTT. Translating gives CASSQGFILNTEAFF.

The CDR3 protein is CASSSLTPTGELFF. For the CDR3, the DNA is TGCGCCAGCAGCTCCCTCACACCCACCGGGGAGCTGTTTTTT. The chain joins TRBV5-1 to TRBJ2-2, with D hard to call. CDR3 length equals 14 residues. Per germline, CDR1 SGHRS and CDR2 YFSETQ. The V end was cut by 3 bases, the J end by 4 bases, with 10 bases between.

The chain carries TRBV11-3 and TRBJ2-2, with D possibly TRBD1 on 6 matching bases. The CDR3 length is 16 residues. In germline, CDR1 is SGHNT, CDR2 YENEEA. The V and J ends lost 0 bases and 6 bases respectively, with 14 bases between them. The CDR3 sequence: CASSLEWGRDSGELFF. DNA for the CDR3: TGTGCCAGCAGCTTAGAATGGGGGCGAGATTCCGGGGAGCTGTTTTTT.

The chain has TRBV5-1 and TRBJ2-2; D gene ambiguous. The CDR3 has 15 amino acids. Germline CDR1 is SGHRS and CDR2 is YFSETQ. Trimming left V 0 bases short and J 5 bases short, with 11 bases between. CDR3 DNA: TGCGCCAGCAGCTTGGCCGCTGTGGGAACCGGGGAGCTGTTTTTT. It is translated as CASSLAAVGTGELFF.

CDR3 amino acids: CAIRGRETEAFF. CDR3 DNA: TGTGCCATCAGAGGGAGGGAAACTGAAGCTTTCTTT. The J gene is TRBJ1-1, the V gene TRBV10-3; no clear D. The CDR3 spans 12 residues. Trimming pared 6 bases from V and 5 bases from J, leaving 10 bases between. From germline, CDR1 is ENHRY and CDR2 SYGVKD.

The rearrangement joins TRBV18 to TRBJ1-4; unclear D gene. The length of the CDR3 is 15 residues. Trimming pared 2 bases from V and 3 bases from J, leaving 10 bases between. Per the germline V gene, CDR1 is KGHSH and CDR2 is LQKENI. The CDR3 DNA reads as TGTGCCAGCTCACCATCTCGAGGTTCTAATGAAAAACTGTTTTTT. This gives the protein CASSPSRGSNEKLFF.

The chain is built from TRBV5-4 and TRBJ2-1; 7 nucleotides agree with TRBD1. Germline V lookup: CDR1 SGHNT, CDR2 YYREEE (reference sequence). The CDR3 has 15 amino acids. J lost 2 bases, V lost 2 bases, and 4 bases had no gene match. CDR3 region: CASSFRQGPYNEQFF. The CDR3 region has the DNA TGTGCCAGCAGCTTTCGACAGGGCCCCTACAATGAGCAGTTCTTC.

This chain joins TRBV6-6 and TRBJ2-5; D is undetermined. Germline V gene data show CDR1 as MNHNY and CDR2 as SVGAGI (reference sequence). Trimming stripped 2 bases from V and 3 bases from J, with 10 bases between. The CDR3 runs 14 residues. The chain's CDR3 is CASSYEAVEETQYF. CDR3 in DNA: TGTGCCAGCAGTTACGAGGCAGTTGAAGAGACCCAGTACTTC.

The J gene is TRBJ1-1, the V gene TRBV4-1, with 7 bases that match TRBD1. CDR3 length: 16 amino acids. With 1 base clipped from V and 3 bases from J, the junction kept 8 bases outside the gene matches. Looked up from germline, CDR1 is MGHRA and CDR2 is YSYEKL. The CDR3 coding sequence is TGCGCCAGCAGCCAAGTAAGTACAGGGGTTCACACTGAAGCTTTCTTT. It specifies CASSQVSTGVHTEAFF.

The chain combines TRBV20-1 with TRBJ1-4, with 7 bases aligning to TRBD1. Germline V gene lookup returns CDR1 DFQATT and CDR2 SNEGSKA (reference sequence). This CDR3 has 11 amino acids. The V segment lost 3 bases and the J segment 10 bases; nucleotides outside the gene matches: 2. CDR3: CSARAGGKLFF. CDR3 sequence (DNA): TGCAGTGCTAGGGCAGGGGGAAAACTGTTTTTT.

This chain uses TRBV6-1 with TRBJ1-2; the D is unclear. This CDR3 contains 14 residues. From germline, CDR1 is MNHNS and CDR2 SASEGT. V dropped 2 bases and J dropped 7 bases, with 14 bases sitting between them. CDR3 sequence (DNA): TGTGCCAGCAGTGAATCGGGGTTCTGGGGTGGCTACACCTTC. Translation: CASSESGFWGGYTF.

The gene calls are TRBV9 and TRBJ1-1, with no clear D. The length of the CDR3 is 12 residues. V was shortened by 8 bases and J by 2 bases, with 10 bases between the two germline ends. The germline V gene encodes CDR1 SGDLS and CDR2 YYNGEE. This chain's CDR3 is CASGPGNTEAFF. CDR3 nucleotide sequence: TGTGCCAGTGGCCCAGGAAACACTGAAGCTTTCTTT.

In this sample, this clone turned up a few times. The chain couples TRBV19 to TRBJ2-1; 10 nucleotides agree with TRBD1. This CDR3 contains 15 residues. V was pared by 1 base and J by 6 bases, with 3 bases of the junction left unmatched. The germline gives CDR1 LNHDA, CDR2 SQIVND (reference sequence). The CDR3 bases are TGTGCCAGTAGTATAGGGACAGGGGGATTCAATGAGCAGTTCTTC. Encoded protein: CASSIGTGGFNEQFF.

The gene calls are TRBV7-2 and TRBJ2-1, with no clear D. CDR1 is SGHTA and CDR2 is FQGNSA in the germline V gene. V lost 5 bases and J 10 bases, leaving 15 bases between the germline ends. The CDR3 sequence is 13 residues long. CDR3 nucleotide sequence: TGTGCCAGCAGCCTGATTGGAGCAAGCGAGCAGTTCTTC. Encoded protein: CASSLIGASEQFF.

J is TRBJ2-7 and V is TRBV6-4; 11 nucleotides agree with TRBD1. The V gene end was trimmed by 2 bases and the J gene end by 0 bases; junction bases not matched to a gene: 0. The CDR3 length is 15 residues. The germline CDR1 and CDR2 sequences are MRHNA and SNTAGT. CDR3 DNA: TGTGCCAGCAGTGACGGGACAGGGGGCTCCTACGAGCAGTACTTC. Amino acid sequence: CASSDGTGGSYEQYF.

The chain is built from TRBV5-1 and TRBJ2-1; D might be TRBD1 or TRBD2, each matching 6 bases. Germline CDR1 reads SGHRS; CDR2 reads YFSETQ. Between the trimmed V and J ends, which lost 3 bases and 2 bases, there was a span of 15 bases. CDR3 length equals 16 residues. CDR3 residues: CASSSPRGGTYNEQFF. The CDR3 nucleotides read TGCGCCAGCAGCTCCCCCCGAGGGGGGACCTACAATGAGCAGTTCTTC. Looking up the rest from reference TRBV5-1 and TRBJ2-1 gives the full variable domain: KAGVTQTPRYLIKTRGQQVTLSCSPISGHRSVSWYQQTPGQGLQFLFEYFSETQRNKGNFPGRFSGRQFSNSRSEMNVSTLELGDSALYLCASSSPRGGTYNEQFFGPGTRLTVL.

This clone was picked up a small number of times. The chain recombines TRBV4-1 with TRBJ1-2; TRBD1 matches at 12 bases. The V segment lost 0 bases and the J segment 7 bases; nucleotides outside the gene matches: 6. CDR3 length equals 16 residues. The germline gives CDR1 MGHRA, CDR2 YSYEKL. For the CDR3, the DNA is TGCGCCAGCAGCCAAGATTGGGGACAGGGGGCTCGTGGCTACACCTTC. It translates to CASSQDWGQGARGYTF.

This clone was seen once. V usage is TRBV19 and J usage is TRBJ2-7; 8 bases fit TRBD1. Germline values: CDR1 LNHDA, CDR2 SQIVND (reference sequence). J gave up 4 bases and V 3 bases, and 5 bases lay outside the gene matches. CDR3 size: 14 residues. The CDR3 DNA reads as TGTGCCAGTAGTATCCAGGGGGCGCTTTACGAGCAGTACTTC. Translating it yields CASSIQGALYEQYF.

The chain joins TRBV6-5 to TRBJ1-2; possibly TRBD1 for D (6 bases). CDR1 MNHEY and CDR2 SVGAGI come from the germline V gene. The CDR3 has 16 residues. Trimming removed 0 bases from V and 0 bases from J, with 11 bases in between. The CDR3 region has the DNA TGTGCCAGCAGTTACTCGTGGAGGGGGGCTAACTATGGCTACACCTTC. Translating gives CASSYSWRGANYGYTF.